These 6 T cell receptor beta chains were all obtained from the same sample, sequenced in a study of T-cell reconstitution after alpha-beta-depleted transplantation in children. Preparation of the TCRbeta library used unique molecular identifiers. TCRdb processed the PCR reads anew with MiXCR; each CDR3 protein has one entry. Among about a million distinct CDR3 sequences listed, around 30% were seen once. The sequencing used PBMCs, mostly from graft donor cells, collected 360 days after TCRalphabeta/CD19-depleted stem cell transplant. The source is a boy under two years old who had a stem cell transplant for SCID, so the T cells may come from the graft donor.

The sample holds a few counts of this clonotype. This rearrangement joins TRBV20-1 to TRBJ2-7; 9 bases map to TRBD1. J gave up 3 bases and V 4 bases, and 10 bases lay outside the gene matches. CDR3 length equals 15 residues. Germline assignment: CDR1 DFQATT and CDR2 SNEGSKA (reference sequence). CDR3 coding DNA: TGCAGTGCTACTCCCCTCGACAGGGGGATCTACGAGCAGTACTTC. Amino acids: CSATPLDRGIYEQYF.

The chain has TRBV10-3 and TRBJ2-7; 9 positions match TRBD1. Trimming removed 2 bases from V and 2 bases from J; junction bases left unmatched: 4. CDR1 ENHRY and CDR2 SYGVKD come from the germline V gene. The CDR3 loop spans 15 amino acids. Written as DNA, the CDR3 is TGTGCCATCAGTGAGCAGGACAGGGGTCCCTACGAGCAGTACTTC. Protein product: CAISEQDRGPYEQYF.

J is TRBJ2-3 and V is TRBV5-6; D unresolved. Germline V gene lookup returns CDR1 SGHDT and CDR2 YYEEEE. Between the trimmed V and J ends, which lost 0 bases and 3 bases, there was a span of 11 bases. The CDR3 totals 15 residues. The CDR3 DNA sequence: TGTGCCAGCAGCTTGGCTCGCGGAGTTACAGATACGCAGTATTTT. Its translation is CASSLARGVTDTQYF.

This clonotype occurred a few times. The chain is built from TRBV9 and TRBJ2-1; a weak D match, TRBD2 (6 bases). Trimming cost V 0 bases and J 6 bases, with 16 bases left between them. The CDR3 has 16 amino acids. CDR1 is SGDLS and CDR2 is YYNGEE in the germline V gene. CDR3 in amino acids: CASSVVGGMTTNEQFF. The DNA for the CDR3 is TGTGCCAGCAGCGTAGTTGGAGGGATGACCACCAATGAGCAGTTCTTC.

In DNA, the CDR3 is TGTGCCAACAAGGGCGGGACAGGGGACACTGAAGCTTTCTTT. This encodes CANKGGTGDTEAFF. The rearrangement joins TRBV12-3 or TRBV12-4 to TRBJ1-1; TRBD1 aligns across 10 bases. The CDR3 has 14 residues. With V trimmed by 10 bases and J by 3 bases, 8 bases remained unmatched.

A note on this clonotype: The CDR3 ends on some other residue instead of the conserved phenylalanine or tryptophan, so this is likely a read error. V gene TRBV7-2 combines with J gene TRBJ1-5, with D unresolved. This CDR3 has 15 residues. V lost 1 base, J lost 7 bases, and 14 bases lay in between. Germline CDR1 is SGHTA and CDR2 is FQGNSA. The CDR3 sequence is CASSLGVVRDQPQHV. In DNA form, the CDR3 reads TGTGCCAGCAGCTTAGGTGTCGTGAGAGACCAGCCCCAGCATGTT.